This T cell receptor beta chain was recovered during a study of beta chain features in type 1 diabetes (dated by TCRdb to about 2018). Context from the whole study: Mean age, gender distribution, total cell number and subset yield were not different between patients and healthy donors. Naive and central memory subsets were obtained from all 30 or so donors, but regulatory and stem cell-like memory subsets were isolated from only 8 patients and roughly 8 healthy donors. A total of around 110,000,000 sorted cells were examined across all samples, and RNA yield correlated strongly with the number of cells per subset. In the study, recently diagnosed type 1 diabetes patients and matched healthy donors were compared on the TCRB repertoires of their sorted circulating CD4+ T cell subsets. Broader findings and caveats from the paper: Only small numbers of individuals were included in the HLA sub-analyses, which left unresolved whether HLA type had any influence on TCRB rearrangement. Sequencing cDNA rather than genomic DNA could over-represent highly expressing activated cells, although activation and CD3 levels did not differ between groups. PCR may preferentially amplify shorter templates, but because patient and control samples were amplified and corrected together, any resulting skew would affect both groups equally. At VDJ recombination sites, type 1 diabetes patients had fewer insertions and more deleted nucleotides, which implies abnormalities in thymic rearrangement. In all four CD4+ subsets, TCRB CDR3 length was moderately but significantly shorter in type 1 diabetes patients. The naive, central memory and regulatory TCRB repertoires appeared to resemble one another more closely among patients than among healthy donors.

This clone came up a few times. Its antigen specificity is not known. It has no much larger one-base neighbor in the sample; base qualities were not kept. The CDR3 starts with the cysteine, ends with the phenylalanine, and has 13 residues. The read is trimmed to its CDR3 DNA, 39 bases read in frame from base 1. A distance of 11 bases separates the germline ends of V and J, which lose 5 bases and 6 bases respectively. The germline V gene encodes CDR1 MDHEN and CDR2 SYDVKM. The entire amount of isolated RNA was reverse transcribed using the High Capacity cDNA Reverse Transcription Kit, so the sequenced TCRB transcripts were expressed ones. Deep immunoSEQ sequencing was applied to naive, central memory and regulatory T cell samples, giving an average of about 3.7 million total reads per sample. Sorted cells were lysed in RLT buffer and RNA was extracted with DNase-treated RNeasy Micro or Mini kits, depending on cell number. To prevent cross-contamination, every cell subset was processed on its own, while patient and healthy donor samples were processed together. Using the immunoSEQ multiplex PCR, TCRB sequences were amplified from cDNA into 87-bp fragments spanning the CDR3 region. Sequencing of the amplicons was performed on the Illumina HiSeq platform. Per the authors' processing: Synthetic template baselines were used to correct PCR bias computationally, reads within Hamming distance 2 were collapsed together, and singletons that could not be merged were discarded. Reads were aligned against IMGT to assign V, D and J genes, CDR3 length and insertions or deletions at six rearrangement sites. Within each subset, clonotype counts were normalized to sorted cell number, after which true diversity and Gini coefficients were computed with the tcR R package. The overlap coefficient, calculated on TCRB nucleotide sequences, was used to quantify repertoire sharing. Out-of-frame TCRB sequences from naive cells were analyzed to stand in for the pre-selection repertoire. TCRdb's version of the immuneACCESS table is confined to in-frame rearrangements and falls short of the full clone set. An unresolved V gene accounts for under half of the shortfall where checked; the remainder is of unknown origin. The DNA gave D and trimming, while V, J and clone size come from that table. Across this sample there are about 650,000 clones, with around 12% seen only once. The ten most abundant clones make up 0.095% to 0.15% of the sample.

Each donor gave one peripheral blood draw, roughly 0.11 L on average, collected into heparinised tubes. A BD FACSAria II was used to sort naive, central memory, regulatory and stem cell-like memory CD4+ T cells with a panel that included CD45RO, CCR7, CD25, CD127, CD95 and CD27. Every sorted population had a purity above 98%. PBMCs were separated immediately by Lymphoprep density gradient centrifugation and were stained directly, without being cultured. So that batch effects would be minimized, each experiment stained and sorted samples in pairs, pairing one healthy donor with one patient. This TCR derives from a man younger than 40 with type 1 diabetes. This chain is built from TRBV28 and TRBJ1-5; there is no confident call for the D gene. Sequencing input: naive CD4+ T cells from blood. The sample's cell subset or site label is to be understood as: true naive CD4+ T cells. The CDR3 in this case is CASSLTGRQPQHF. The DNA sequence follows: TGTGCCAGCAGTCTAACTGGTCGTCAGCCCCAGCATTTT.